In its sample, the clone carrying this T cell receptor beta chain was seen a few times. Germline values: CDR1 SGDLS, CDR2 YYNGEE. The CDR3 is made up of 14 amino acids. V was clipped by 3 bases and J by 2 bases, with 10 bases between them. The data originate from a study of early T cells in non-severe SARS-CoV-2 infection. MiXCR was run by TCRdb on the 5' RACE reads, yielding one entry per CDR3 protein. The sample has 85,000 to 90,000 distinct CDR3 sequences; around 15% are singletons. The sequence was obtained from an adult who was a healthcare worker with PCR-confirmed SARS-CoV-2 infection or an uninfected control (not recorded which). Material: whole blood. The chain is built from TRBV9 and TRBJ2-3, with a weak D call TRBD2 (5 bases). CDR3 protein: CASSGEPSTDTQYF. In DNA form, the CDR3 reads TGTGCCAGCAGCGGGGAGCCATCCACAGATACGCAGTATTTT.